This TCR beta chain is from a study of T cell changes during pregnancy in multiple sclerosis. Sequenced by immunoSEQ multiplex PCR; TCRdb stores in-frame clones only, minus some. The data show 55,000 to 70,000 clones, with 89% seen just once and 2.5% to 3% held by the top ten. The CDR3 spans 14 residues. The V gene's germline CDR1 is MNHEY and CDR2 SMNVEV (reference sequence). Trimming stripped 2 bases from V and 0 bases from J, with 5 bases between. The chain has TRBV27 and TRBJ2-1; D gene ambiguous. Source: peripheral blood, taken in the first trimester of pregnancy. This receptor was taken from a female donor with multiple sclerosis, enrolled in a pregnancy study. The CDR3, as DNA: TGTGCCAGCAGTTTAACGGGCTCCTACAATGAGCAGTTCTTC. This gives the protein CASSLTGSYNEQFF.